The next 2 T cell receptor beta chains were all read from a single sample in a study of shared clonotypes between healthy human individuals. CD8 cells classed as naive were CD45RO-negative and positively selected for CCR7, excluding terminally differentiated effector memory CD45RA+ cells. TCRdb's table, derived via immunoSEQ multiplex PCR, lists solely in-frame clones and lacks some. The sample lists roughly 850,000 clones, 96% occurring once. The sequenced material came from naive CD8+ T cells sorted from blood. These receptors were taken from a man aged 25 to 40 in good health.

V gene TRBV7-9 combines with J gene TRBJ2-7; 9 bases match TRBD1. CDR1 and CDR2 from the germline V gene are SEHNR and FQNEAQ (reference sequence). J lost 3 bases, V lost 3 bases, and 3 bases had no gene match. The CDR3 has 14 residues. CDR3 nucleotides: TGTGCCAGCAGCTTGGGACAGGGATACTACGAGCAGTACTTC. Translated, it gives CASSLGQGYYEQYF.

This chain connects TRBV15 to TRBJ2-5; the match to TRBD2 covers 12 bases. Germline assignment: CDR1 LNHNV and CDR2 YYDKDF (reference sequence). The J segment lost 9 bases and the V segment lost 2 bases, leaving 16 bases of the junction unmatched. The CDR3 has 18 residues. CDR3 sequence reads: CATSRLEGRTSGIFAQYF. The CDR3 region has the DNA TGTGCCACCAGCAGATTGGAGGGTAGGACTAGCGGGATCTTTGCCCAGTACTTC.